These 18 T cell receptor beta chains were sequenced from one sample in a study of blood T cell repertoires in COVID-19. The assay was immunoSEQ multiplex PCR, and TCRdb's table has in-frame clones only and misses some. The repertoire holds 180,000 or so clones, with approximately 90% as singletons. The material sequenced was peripheral blood. All receptors come from a man aged 18-30 years with active or convalescent COVID-19.

This chain links TRBV24-1 with TRBJ2-2; D might be TRBD2 (5 bases). CDR1 and CDR2 (germline): KGHDR, SFDVKD. This CDR3 is built from 17 residues. Trimming removed 5 bases at V and 2 bases at J, with 17 bases between. The CDR3 DNA reads as TGTGCCACCAGTGGAGGAGGCGTGCAGGCCAACACCGGGGAGCTGTTTTTT. It specifies CATSGGGVQANTGELFF.

This sequence joins TRBV27 and TRBJ2-7; TRBD1 agrees at 10 bases. The CDR3 covers 14 residues. Trimming took 3 bases from V and 6 from J; bases not matched to a gene: 5. Per germline, CDR1 MNHEY and CDR2 SMNVEV (reference sequence). The CDR3 DNA follows: TGTGCCAGCAGTTTCGACAGGGGGCGCGGCGAGCAGTACTTC. Protein product: CASSFDRGRGEQYF.

This chain connects TRBV6-5 to TRBJ2-1; possible D gene TRBD2, 5 bases. Germline CDR1 and CDR2: MNHEY and SVGAGI. V lost 0 bases, J lost 2 bases, and 8 bases lay in between. The CDR3 extends over 15 amino acids. The CDR3 DNA is TGTGCCAGCAGTTACTCCGTAGCGCCCTACAATGAGCAGTTCTTC. Translating it yields CASSYSVAPYNEQFF.

This clone was observed a few times. V gene TRBV7-2 combines with J gene TRBJ2-1; 8 bases are a match to TRBD2. Per germline, CDR1 SGHTA and CDR2 FQGNSA. This CDR3 comprises 14 residues. The junction had 4 bases not matched to a gene; V was cut back by 3 bases and J by 6 bases. CDR3 residues: CASSFRGGLNEQFF. CDR3 coding DNA: TGTGCCAGCAGCTTTCGGGGGGGCCTCAATGAGCAGTTCTTC.

The rearrangement joins TRBV5-1 to TRBJ2-7; 8 bases are a match to TRBD2. After removal of 4 bases from V and 3 bases from J, the junction contained 12 bases not matched to a gene. Germline lookup yields CDR1 SGHRS and CDR2 YFSETQ. This CDR3 region has 16 residues. Written as DNA, the CDR3 is TGCGCCAGCAGCCGAGAACCGGGACTAGGCTACTACGAGCAGTACTTC. Amino acids: CASSREPGLGYYEQYF.

V usage is TRBV5-1 and J usage is TRBJ2-3; D is perhaps TRBD2 (5 bases). The CDR3 has 15 amino acids. Germline values: CDR1 SGHRS, CDR2 YFSETQ. Trimming took 0 bases from V and 2 from J, leaving 10 bases between them. CDR3 loop: CASSLGGGYTDTQYF. As DNA, the CDR3 is TGCGCCAGCAGCTTGGGAGGCGGGTACACAGATACGCAGTATTTT. The variable domain in full, with the rest retrieved from reference TRBV5-1 and TRBJ2-3, is KAGVTQTPRYLIKTRGQQVTLSCSPISGHRSVSWYQQTPGQGLQFLFEYFSETQRNKGNFPGRFSGRQFSNSRSEMNVSTLELGDSALYLCASSLGGGYTDTQYFGPGTRLTVL.

The rearrangement joins TRBV2 to TRBJ2-1, with D tentatively TRBD1 (6 bases). Trimming left V 5 bases short and J 1 base short, with 12 bases between. The CDR3 has 15 residues. Germline CDR1 SNHLY, CDR2 FYNNEI. This chain's CDR3 is CASSSFQGSYNEQFF. CDR3 DNA sequence: TGTGCCAGCAGTTCTTTCCAGGGGTCCTACAATGAGCAGTTCTTC.

This rearrangement joins TRBV12-3 or TRBV12-4 to TRBJ2-4, with D unclear. The V gene lost 5 bases and the J gene lost 1 base, with 6 bases spanning the gap. The CDR3 extends over 13 amino acids. The CDR3 sequence: CASSPLAKNIQYF. CDR3 in DNA: TGTGCCAGCAGTCCCTTGGCCAAAAACATTCAGTACTTC.

V is TRBV5-5 and J is TRBJ2-2; 7 nucleotides match TRBD1. After removal of 5 bases from V and 6 bases from J, the junction contained 7 bases not matched to a gene. CDR3 size: 14 residues. Germline CDR1 and CDR2: SGHKS and YYEKEE (reference sequence). The CDR3 nucleotides read TGTGCCAGCAGAACAGGGGTTCGGGCCGGGGAGCTGTTTTTT. Translated, it gives CASRTGVRAGELFF.

This clone was detected only once. This rearrangement joins TRBV20-1 to TRBJ1-5; D is unresolved. The CDR3 extends over 13 amino acids. Per the germline V gene, CDR1 is DFQATT and CDR2 is SNEGSKA (reference sequence). Trimming left V 3 bases short and J 4 bases short, with 10 bases between. The CDR3 reads CSASAGPNQPQHF. For the CDR3, the DNA is TGCAGTGCTAGTGCGGGTCCTAATCAGCCCCAGCATTTT.

The chain couples TRBV27 to TRBJ2-1; TRBD2 agrees at 14 bases. The J segment lost 11 bases and the V segment lost 0 bases, leaving 3 bases of the junction unmatched. Germline CDR1 is MNHEY and CDR2 is SMNVEV (reference sequence). The CDR3 runs to 15 residues. CDR3: CASSLSGLAGAKQFF. For the CDR3, the DNA is TGTGCCAGCAGTTTATCGGGACTAGCGGGGGCCAAGCAGTTCTTC.

The chain couples TRBV10-3 to TRBJ2-5; D call uncertain. Looked up from germline, CDR1 is ENHRY and CDR2 is SYGVKD. Between the trimmed V and J ends, which lost 0 bases and 2 bases, there was a span of 10 bases. The CDR3 extends over 15 amino acids. The CDR3 nucleotides are TGTGCCATCAGTGAGTCGAATGGCAGACAAGAGACCCAGTACTTC. It specifies CAISESNGRQETQYF.

The chain links TRBV28 to TRBJ1-2; D is perhaps TRBD1 (6 bases). Germline lookup yields CDR1 MDHEN and CDR2 SYDVKM. The V and J ends lost 6 bases and 8 bases respectively, with 16 bases between them. This CDR3 is 13 amino acids long. The CDR3 sequence is CASRIDHRAGYTF. In nucleotides, the CDR3 is TGTGCCAGCAGAATAGATCACAGGGCCGGCTACACCTTC.

The chain has TRBV7-2 and TRBJ2-4, with D possibly TRBD2 on 5 matching bases. V was pared by 6 bases and J by 5 bases, with 14 bases between. The CDR3 consists of 14 residues. From germline, CDR1 is SGHTA and CDR2 FQGNSA. The CDR3 is CASSFSNGENIQYF. DNA of the CDR3: TGTGCCAGCAGTTTCTCAAACGGGGAAAACATTCAGTACTTC. Full variable domain (outside the CDR3, taken from reference TRBV7-2 and TRBJ2-4): GAGVSQSPSNKVTEKGKDVELRCDPISGHTALYWYRQSLGQGLEFLIYFQGNSAPDKSGLPSDRFSAERTGGSVSTLTIQRTQQEDSAVYLCASSFSNGENIQYFGAGTRLSVL.

The chain couples TRBV28 to TRBJ1-2; TRBD1 matches at 7 bases. The V segment lost 1 base and the J segment 5 bases; nucleotides outside the gene matches: 4. The germline CDR1 and CDR2 sequences are MDHEN and SYDVKM. The CDR3 contains 14 residues. The CDR3: CASSLSRTGYGYTF. The DNA for the CDR3 is TGTGCCAGCAGTTTATCCAGGACAGGATATGGCTACACCTTC.

In its sample, this clone was seen a few times. The chain combines TRBV19 with TRBJ1-1, with TRBD1 matching over 7 bases. The CDR3 contains 15 residues. The trim removed 7 bases at V and 1 base at J, leaving 9 bases unmatched. Looked up from germline, CDR1 is LNHDA and CDR2 is SQIVND (reference sequence). CDR3 nucleotide sequence: TGTGCCAGTACTCCAAACAGGGGTTGGAACACTGAAGCTTTCTTT. This gives the protein CASTPNRGWNTEAFF.

The chain uses TRBV13 and TRBJ1-6; 7 bases are a match to TRBD1. Germline V CDR1 and CDR2: PRHDT, FYEKMQ (reference sequence). Germline trimming cut 5 bases from V and 6 bases from J; bases unmatched to any gene: 4. The CDR3 spans 14 residues. CDR3: CASSQQGINSPLHF. The CDR3 nucleotides read TGTGCCAGCAGCCAACAGGGGATTAATTCACCCCTCCACTTT.

The genes are TRBV29-1 and TRBJ2-6; D is undetermined. The germline V gene encodes CDR1 SQVTM and CDR2 ANQGSEA. The CDR3 totals 15 residues. V was shortened by 7 bases and J by 1 base, with 14 bases between the two germline ends. CDR3 amino acids: CSARFPLSGANVLTF. The DNA for the CDR3 is TGCAGCGCTCGGTTTCCGCTATCTGGGGCCAACGTCCTGACTTTC.